These 23 T cell receptor beta chains share one sample of origin, sequenced in a study of early T cells in non-severe SARS-CoV-2 infection. MiXCR was run by TCRdb on the 5' RACE reads, yielding one entry per CDR3 protein. The sample contains roughly 60,000 distinct CDR3 sequences, around 6.6% of which appear only once. This material consisted of whole blood, taken at baseline. The receptors originated from an adult who was a healthcare worker with PCR-confirmed SARS-CoV-2 infection or an uninfected control (not recorded which).

This clonotype was seen at least ten times. The chain has TRBV27 and TRBJ1-2; tentative D call: TRBD1 (5 bases). Germline V lookup: CDR1 MNHEY, CDR2 SMNVEV (reference sequence). The CDR3 runs 15 residues. Trimming stripped 0 bases from V and 8 bases from J, with 16 bases between. The CDR3 DNA sequence: TGTGCCAGCAGTTTATCGGCCCGGGGGACGGGCGGCTACACCTTC. Translation: CASSLSARGTGGYTF.

As concerns this clonotype: Given a much more abundant clone one base away, this may be a read error. CDR3 residues: CVSSLGASVGYEQYF. The CDR3 DNA is TGTGTCAGCAGCTTAGGGGCTAGCGTTGGATACGAGCAGTACTTC. The chain employs TRBV13 and TRBJ2-7; possibly TRBD2 for D (6 bases). CDR3 length: 15 amino acids. Germline CDR1 reads PRHDT; CDR2 reads FYEKMQ (reference sequence).

This clonotype was detected ten times or more. The CDR3 DNA follows: TGCAGTGCTAGGCGGCCCAACAATCAGCCCCAGCATTTT. It is translated as CSARRPNNQPQHF. The chain has TRBV20-1 and TRBJ1-5, with D unclear. Between the trimmed V and J ends, which lost 3 bases and 3 bases, there was a span of 9 bases. Germline CDR1 reads DFQATT; CDR2 reads SNEGSKA (reference sequence). The CDR3 sequence is 13 residues long.

This clonotype was seen many times. The chain couples TRBV20-1 to TRBJ1-5; unclear D gene. Germline V gene data show CDR1 as DFQATT and CDR2 as SNEGSKA (reference sequence). The CDR3 runs 15 residues. V dropped 3 bases and J dropped 0 bases, with 12 bases sitting between them. For the CDR3, the DNA is TGCAGTGCTAGGGTGTGGAGACATAGCAATCAGCCCCAGCATTTT. Translation: CSARVWRHSNQPQHF.

This clonotype was detected ten times or more. The chain is built from TRBV6-5 and TRBJ1-2, with D maybe TRBD1 (5 bases). Germline CDR1 MNHEY, CDR2 SVGAGI. CDR3 length: 15 amino acids. The germline V and J ends were trimmed by 7 bases and 7 bases, with 22 bases remaining between them. Written as DNA, the CDR3 is TGTGCCAGCATTGCGGGGGAAGGGGCTTTTCGTGGCTACACCTTC. Protein: CASIAGEGAFRGYTF.

The chain combines TRBV28 with TRBJ2-7, with D unclear. The CDR3 length is 18 residues. The V gene's germline CDR1 is MDHEN and CDR2 SYDVKM. Trimming shortened V by 3 bases and J by 0 bases, and 21 bases separated the two germline ends. The CDR3: CASSFEVRFGLSSYEQYF. The CDR3 coding sequence is TGTGCCAGCAGTTTTGAAGTGCGGTTCGGGTTGAGCTCCTACGAGCAGTACTTC. Looking up the rest from reference TRBV28 and TRBJ2-7 gives the full variable domain: DVKVTQSSRYLVKRTGEKVFLECVQDMDHENMFWYRQDPGLGLRLIYFSYDVKMKEKGDIPEGYSVSREKKERFSLILESASTNQTSMYLCASSFEVRFGLSSYEQYFGPGTRLTVT.

This clonotype appeared many times. The gene calls are TRBV7-2 and TRBJ1-1; D uncertain. V was clipped by 7 bases and J by 4 bases, with 16 bases between them. The CDR3 length is 14 residues. From germline, CDR1 is SGHTA and CDR2 FQGNSA. CDR3 in DNA: TGTGCCAGCAAATCCTCCCGGGGAGGCACTGAAGCTTTCTTT. As protein: CASKSSRGGTEAFF.

Of note for this clonotype: One end of the junction does not line up with germline, which may come from a read error. V is TRBV7-8 and J is TRBJ1-2; D call uncertain. Germline V gives CDR1 SGHVS, CDR2 FQNEAQ. There are 15 residues in the CDR3. CDR3 residues: CASNLEILGTVGYTF. The CDR3, as DNA: TGTGCCAGCAACTTAGAGATCCTCGGCACAGTTGGCTACACCTTC.

This chain joins TRBV30 and TRBJ1-2, with D uncertain. Trimming shortened V by 4 bases and J by 4 bases, and 7 bases separated the two germline ends. CDR1 is GTSNPN, CDR2 SVGIG, per germline (reference sequence). The CDR3 runs to 11 residues. CDR3 in amino acids: CAWTPVYGYTF. The CDR3 DNA sequence: TGTGCCTGGACCCCGGTCTATGGCTACACCTTC.

The chain uses TRBV6-5 and TRBJ2-2; 10 bases are shared with TRBD2. V lost 4 bases, J lost 4 bases, and 3 bases stayed unmatched. Germline values: CDR1 MNHEY, CDR2 SVGAGI. CDR3 size: 15 residues. CDR3 DNA: TGTGCCAGCAGTTGGAGCGGGGGGGGCACCGGGGAGCTGTTTTTT. Residues: CASSWSGGGTGELFF.

Of note for this clonotype: This may be a read error: a much more frequent sequence differs by one nucleotide. The chain couples TRBV7-2 to TRBJ1-6; 7 bases align to TRBD1. The germline V gene has CDR1 SGHTA and CDR2 FQGNSA. The CDR3 is 16 residues long. The V gene end was trimmed by 1 base and the J gene end by 7 bases; junction bases not matched to a gene: 7. The CDR3 coding sequence is TGTGCCAGCAGCTTAGAGGGGGCAGGCGGAAATTCACCCCTCCACTTT. Translated: CASSLEGAGGNSPLHF.

This clonotype was picked up a small number of times. The chain uses TRBV12-3 or TRBV12-4 and TRBJ2-7, with a possible D match to TRBD2 (6 bases). V was pared by 5 bases and J by 3 bases, with 23 bases between. The CDR3 runs to 17 residues. The CDR3: CASSRTTLLEGNYEQYF. The CDR3, as DNA: TGTGCCAGCAGTCGCACCACGCTCCTGGAGGGGAACTACGAGCAGTACTTC.

The chain couples TRBV12-3 or TRBV12-4 to TRBJ1-1; TRBD1 matches at 7 bases. V gave up 6 bases and J gave up 0 bases; unmatched junction bases: 7. The CDR3 spans 15 residues. CDR3 bases: TGTGCCAGCAGGATAACAGGGGCCCTGAACACTGAAGCTTTCTTT. This sequence encodes CASRITGALNTEAFF.

This clonotype was observed a few times. The chain joins TRBV27 to TRBJ2-7; a possible D gene is TRBD1 (8 bases). The V and J ends lost 2 bases and 2 bases respectively, with 13 bases between them. Germline CDR1 reads MNHEY; CDR2 reads SMNVEV (reference sequence). The CDR3 totals 15 residues. The CDR3 sequence is CASSLRTGRAYEQYF. CDR3 sequence (DNA): TGTGCCAGCAGTTTAAGGACAGGGAGGGCCTACGAGCAGTACTTC.

This clonotype was observed many times. The genes are TRBV11-2 and TRBJ2-1; possibly TRBD1 for D (5 bases). Deletions cut 1 base from V and 9 bases from J, with 16 bases between. Germline V CDR1 and CDR2: SGHAT, FQNNGV. This CDR3 is 15 amino acids long. As DNA, the CDR3 is TGTGCCAGCAGCTTAGGTCCCAGGGATGGAAGTGAGCAGTTCTTC. It codes for CASSLGPRDGSEQFF.

This clonotype has a handful of counts. This chain links TRBV7-2 with TRBJ2-2; the D is unclear. V dropped 1 base and J dropped 7 bases, with 7 bases sitting between them. Germline-derived CDR1 and CDR2 are SGHTA and FQGNSA. The CDR3 is 13 amino acids. The chain's CDR3 is CASSLVISGELFF. The CDR3 nucleotides are TGTGCCAGCAGCTTAGTTATTAGCGGGGAGCTGTTTTTT.

The V gene is TRBV7-2, the J gene TRBJ2-7; TRBD2 matches 8 bases. CDR1 and CDR2 from the germline V gene are SGHTA and FQGNSA. J was trimmed by 5 bases and V by 3 bases; bases with no gene match: 15. CDR3 length: 17 amino acids. CDR3 sequence: CASSFLSGGPLSNEQYF. CDR3 bases: TGTGCCAGCAGCTTCCTCAGCGGGGGTCCCTTGTCCAACGAGCAGTACTTC. The whole variable domain, filled in from reference TRBV7-2 and TRBJ2-7, reads GAGVSQSPSNKVTEKGKDVELRCDPISGHTALYWYRQSLGQGLEFLIYFQGNSAPDKSGLPSDRFSAERTGGSVSTLTIQRTQQEDSAVYLCASSFLSGGPLSNEQYFGPGTRLTVT.

This clonotype came up many times. This chain links TRBV7-2 with TRBJ2-7, with 11 bases lining up with TRBD1. Looked up from germline, CDR1 is SGHTA and CDR2 is FQGNSA. This CDR3 region has 15 residues. The ends lost 6 bases at V and 4 bases at J; junction bases unmatched: 8. This CDR3 is CASSYLGTGGYEQYF. DNA for the CDR3: TGTGCCAGCAGTTACTTAGGGACAGGGGGTTACGAGCAGTACTTC.

At least ten counts were recorded for this clonotype. The V and J genes are TRBV4-2 and TRBJ2-3, with 10 bases lining up with TRBD2. The germline V gene encodes CDR1 LGHNA and CDR2 YNFKEQ. This CDR3 region has 15 residues. V was pared by 3 bases and J by 5 bases, with 5 bases of the junction left unmatched. The CDR3 DNA follows: TGTGCCAGCAGCCAGAGCGGGGGGGCCGGAGATACGCAGTATTTT. The encoded protein is CASSQSGGAGDTQYF.

The DNA for the CDR3 is TGTGCCAGCAGTGCGGGGCGGGGGCCCTCCTACGAGCAGTACTTC. Amino acid sequence: CASSAGRGPSYEQYF. The V and J genes are TRBV6-1 and TRBJ2-7, with TRBD2 as a possible D gene (7 bases). Germline values: CDR1 MNHNS, CDR2 SASEGT. V lost 4 bases, J lost 0 bases, and 13 bases lay in between. This CDR3 has 15 residues.

This clonotype was counted many times. The chain recombines TRBV7-3 with TRBJ2-3, with D tentatively TRBD2 (5 bases). Germline CDR1 is SGHTA and CDR2 is FQGTGA. Trimming took 1 base from V and 4 from J, leaving 15 bases between them. CDR3 size: 16 residues. The CDR3 bases are TGTGCCAGCAGCTTAAATGCCCCGGGGATCGCAGATACGCAGTATTTT. The encoded protein is CASSLNAPGIADTQYF.

The chain employs TRBV29-1 and TRBJ2-2; 12 bases match TRBD1. The CDR3 length is 15 residues. Germline V CDR1 and CDR2: SQVTM, ANQGSEA. The V segment lost 6 bases and the J segment 5 bases; nucleotides outside the gene matches: 7. CDR3 sequence (DNA): TGCAGCGTCACCGGGACAGGGGGCTATACCGGGGAGCTGTTTTTT. Its translation: CSVTGTGGYTGELFF.

This clonotype was counted ten times or more. The chain recombines TRBV30 with TRBJ2-2; the match to TRBD1 covers 9 bases. CDR3 length equals 15 residues. After removal of 4 bases from V and 9 bases from J, the junction contained 12 bases not matched to a gene. CDR1 is GTSNPN, CDR2 SVGIG, per germline (reference sequence). The CDR3 coding sequence is TGTGCCTGGAAGGTAGGGACAGGGACCTACCGGGAGCTGTTTTTT. Translated, it gives CAWKVGTGTYRELFF.